The rows below give T cell receptor beta chains drawn from one sample of a study of identical twins. TCRdb used MiXCR to reprocess the 5' RACE reads, holding one entry per CDR3 protein. The table includes about 280,000 distinct CDR3 sequences, under 9% detected once. This sample was shared with a second study, whose subject was yellow fever vaccine responses in identical twins.

Sequenced input: memory (CD45RO+) T cells sorted from blood. These receptors were collected from a woman aged 18-35 years in good health. Each CDR3 is given with its conserved first and last residue. D genes are given only for firm matches. Rows may omit the clone size; those that give it use once, few, many or a size class.

V: TRBV5-1
size: few
D: TRBD1
J: TRBJ1-2
DNA: TGCGCCAGCAGCCCGAGGACAGGGGGCAATTTTGGCTACACCTTC
CDR3: CASSPRTGGNFGYTF

V: TRBV6-1
size: -
D: TRBD1
J: TRBJ2-6
DNA: TGTGCCAGCAGTAGGACAGGGGGCCGCTCTGGGGCCAACGTCCTGACTTTC
CDR3: CASSRTGGRSGANVLTF

V: TRBV18
size: -
D: TRBD1
J: TRBJ2-7
DNA: TGTGCCAGCGCCGCGACAGGGGGCGAGTACCACGAGCAGTACTTC
CDR3: CASAATGGEYHEQYF

V: TRBV5-1
size: few
D: TRBD1
J: TRBJ2-3
DNA: TGCGCCAGCAGCTTGGGGGACAGGGTCACAGATACGCAGTATTTT
CDR3: CASSLGDRVTDTQYF

V: TRBV5-1
size: many
D: TRBD1
J: TRBJ1-2
DNA: TGCGCCAGCAGCACGGGACAGCTATCCCCCTATGGCTACACCTTC
CDR3: CASSTGQLSPYGYTF

V: TRBV12-3/TRBV12-4
size: many
D: -
J: TRBJ2-4
DNA: TGTGCCAGCAGTTACAGGGGGGGGTCCAAAAACATTCAGTACTTC
CDR3: CASSYRGGSKNIQYF

V: TRBV2
size: few
D: -
J: TRBJ2-2
DNA: TGTGCCAGCAGTGAGCGGGCACTTAACACCGGGGAGCTGTTTTTT
CDR3: CASSERALNTGELFF

V: TRBV5-5
size: -
D: -
J: TRBJ1-2
DNA: TGTGCCAGCAGCTTCGGGACACCTATCTATGGCTACACCTTC
CDR3: CASSFGTPIYGYTF

V: TRBV6-1
size: -
D: -
J: TRBJ1-4
DNA: TGTGCCAGCAGTAAAACCGGGGGAACTAATGAAAAACTGTTTTTT
CDR3: CASSKTGGTNEKLFF

V: TRBV4-1
size: many
D: TRBD2
J: TRBJ2-3
DNA: TGCGCCAGCAGCCAAGGGTTAGCGGGAGGACCAAATACTAGCACAGATACGCAGTATTTT
CDR3: CASSQGLAGGPNTSTDTQYF

V: TRBV20-1
size: many
D: -
J: TRBJ2-1
DNA: TGCAGTGTAAGAGGGGGGAATGAGCAGTTCTTC
CDR3: CSVRGGNEQFF

V: TRBV20-1
size: few
D: TRBD1
J: TRBJ1-1
DNA: TGCAGTGCTGGAGTCCCGGGACAGGACACTGAAGCTTTCTTT
CDR3: CSAGVPGQDTEAFF

V: TRBV7-2
size: few
D: TRBD2
J: TRBJ2-5
DNA: TGTGCCAGCAGCTTAGCAGGACTAGTCGGTGAGACCCAGTACTTC
CDR3: CASSLAGLVGETQYF

V: TRBV5-1
size: -
D: -
J: TRBJ2-3
DNA: TGCGCCAGCAGGTCGCATAGACAGGCCTTGGGCAATGGGGGTACGCAGTATTTT
CDR3: CASRSHRQALGNGGTQYF

V: TRBV6-1
size: -
D: -
J: TRBJ2-1
DNA: TGTGCCAGCAGTGGCCAGATGAGGAGGCATGAGCAGTTCTTC
CDR3: CASSGQMRRHEQFF

V: TRBV20-1
size: many
D: -
J: TRBJ1-4
DNA: TGCAGTGCTAGGGACAGAAATGAAAAACTGTTTTTT
CDR3: CSARDRNEKLFF

V: TRBV19
size: -
D: TRBD1
J: TRBJ2-1
DNA: TGTGCCAGTAGTATGGGGCGACAGGGGACGGGCAATGAGCAGTTCTTC
CDR3: CASSMGRQGTGNEQFF

V: TRBV13
size: -
D: -
J: TRBJ2-7
DNA: TGTGCCAGCAGCTTACGGGGCTCTAGATACGAGCAGTACTTC
CDR3: CASSLRGSRYEQYF